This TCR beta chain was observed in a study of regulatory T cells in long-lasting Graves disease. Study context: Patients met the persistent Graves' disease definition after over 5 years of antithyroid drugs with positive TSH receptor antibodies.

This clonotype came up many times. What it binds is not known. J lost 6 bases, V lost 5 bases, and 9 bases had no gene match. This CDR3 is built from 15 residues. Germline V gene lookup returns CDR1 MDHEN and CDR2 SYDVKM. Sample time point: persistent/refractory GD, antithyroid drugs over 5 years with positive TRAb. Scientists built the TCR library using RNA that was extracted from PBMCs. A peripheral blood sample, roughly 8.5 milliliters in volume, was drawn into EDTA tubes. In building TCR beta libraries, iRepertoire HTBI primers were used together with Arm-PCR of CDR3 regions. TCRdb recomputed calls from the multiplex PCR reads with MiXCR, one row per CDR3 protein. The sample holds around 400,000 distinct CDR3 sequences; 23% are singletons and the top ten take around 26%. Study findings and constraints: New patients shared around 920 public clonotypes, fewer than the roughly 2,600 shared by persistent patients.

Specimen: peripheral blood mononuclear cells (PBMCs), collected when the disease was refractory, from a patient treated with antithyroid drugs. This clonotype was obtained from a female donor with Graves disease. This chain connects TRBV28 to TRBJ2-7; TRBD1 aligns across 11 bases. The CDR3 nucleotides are TGTGCCAGCAGTCCTTCCGGGACAGGGGGGCTCGAGCAGTACTTC. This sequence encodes CASSPSGTGGLEQYF.